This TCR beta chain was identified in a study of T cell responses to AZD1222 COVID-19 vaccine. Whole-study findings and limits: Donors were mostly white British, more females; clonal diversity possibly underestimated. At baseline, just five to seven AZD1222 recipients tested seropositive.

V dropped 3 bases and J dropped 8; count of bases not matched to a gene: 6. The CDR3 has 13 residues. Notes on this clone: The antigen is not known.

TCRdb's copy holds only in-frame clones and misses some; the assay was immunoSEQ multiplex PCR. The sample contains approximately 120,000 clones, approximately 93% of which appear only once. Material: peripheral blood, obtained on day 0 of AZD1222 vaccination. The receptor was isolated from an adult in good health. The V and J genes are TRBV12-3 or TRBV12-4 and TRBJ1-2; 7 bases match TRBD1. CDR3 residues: CASSFPDRDGYTF. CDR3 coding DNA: TGTGCCAGCAGTTTCCCCGACAGGGACGGCTACACCTTC.